One and the same sample provided the 21 T cell receptor beta chains below, sequenced in a study of T cell responses to AZD1222 COVID-19 vaccine. Data came from immunoSEQ multiplex PCR; TCRdb stores just in-frame clones and leaves some out. Of about 150,000 clones in the sample, about nine tenths were seen once. The sequencing used peripheral blood, collected on day 0 of AZD1222 vaccination. The receptors were sampled from an adult in good health.

The rearrangement links TRBV6-2 or TRBV6-3 to TRBJ2-3, with D tentatively TRBD1 or TRBD2 (5 bases each). Germline-derived CDR1 and CDR2 are MNHEY and SVGEGT. V gave up 6 bases and J gave up 1 base, with 20 bases separating them. This CDR3 is 17 amino acids long. The CDR3 loop reads CASSSRDVRSGTDTQYF. CDR3 in DNA: TGTGCCAGCAGCAGTCGGGACGTAAGATCGGGCACAGATACGCAGTATTTT.

The V gene is TRBV13, the J gene TRBJ1-1; 8 bases fit TRBD1. The CDR3 consists of 18 residues. Germline V gene data show CDR1 as PRHDT and CDR2 as FYEKMQ (reference sequence). V shed 2 bases, J shed 3 bases, and the junction held 14 bases outside the gene matches. CDR3 protein: CASSLPTGTGAPDTEAFF. DNA of the CDR3: TGTGCCAGCAGCTTACCCACCGGGACAGGAGCCCCCGACACTGAAGCTTTCTTT.

This chain connects TRBV2 to TRBJ1-2; 8 bases agree with TRBD1. The J segment lost 3 bases and the V segment lost 6 bases, leaving 6 bases of the junction unmatched. This CDR3 region has 14 residues. The V gene's germline CDR1 is SNHLY and CDR2 FYNNEI. Here the CDR3 reads CASSSQGEDYGYTF. DNA of the CDR3: TGTGCCAGCAGCTCACAGGGGGAAGACTATGGCTACACCTTC. Full variable domain (missing parts from reference TRBV2 and TRBJ1-2): EPEVTQTPSHQVTQMGQEVILRCVPISNHLYFYWYRQILGQKVEFLVSFYNNEISEKSEIFDDQFSVERPDGSNFTLKIRSTKLEDSAMYFCASSSQGEDYGYTFGSGTRLTVV.

This rearrangement joins TRBV11-2 to TRBJ1-4; D gene unclear. V was shortened by 1 base and J by 1 base, with 4 bases between the two germline ends. Germline CDR1 is SGHAT and CDR2 is FQNNGV. The CDR3 is made up of 14 amino acids. This chain's CDR3 is CASSLVGTNEKLFF. Here the CDR3 DNA reads TGTGCCAGCAGCTTAGTGGGAACTAATGAAAAACTGTTTTTT.

The chain couples TRBV30 to TRBJ2-3; TRBD2 agrees at 9 bases. Germline trimming cut 0 bases from V and 0 bases from J; bases unmatched to any gene: 7. This CDR3 is 17 amino acids long. Germline V lookup: CDR1 GTSNPN, CDR2 SVGIG (reference sequence). CDR3: CAWSVLGREGSTDTQYF. CDR3 in DNA: TGTGCCTGGAGTGTACTTGGGCGGGAGGGGAGCACAGATACGCAGTATTTT.

This sequence joins TRBV7-7 and TRBJ2-7; a weak D match, TRBD1 (6 bases). Germline-derived CDR1 and CDR2 are SSHAT and FNYEAQ (reference sequence). Trimming shortened V by 5 bases and J by 4 bases, and 18 bases separated the two germline ends. This CDR3 has 15 amino acids. The CDR3 region has the DNA TGTGCCAGCAGCATCAGGGGAGTTTTATTGTACGAGCAGTACTTC. It encodes CASSIRGVLLYEQYF.

The chain couples TRBV3-1 (or the pseudogene TRBV3-2) to TRBJ2-3, with a weak D call TRBD2 (6 bases). The ends were cut back, 4 bases at V and 2 bases at J, with 19 bases in the middle. This CDR3 spans 17 amino acids. CDR1 is LGHDT, CDR2 YNNKEL, per germline (reference sequence). The CDR3 DNA is TGTGCCAGCAGCCCCGGAGGGTCTAACGGGCCCACAGATACGCAGTATTTT. Its protein is CASSPGGSNGPTDTQYF.

The chain joins TRBV5-6 to TRBJ1-6; 7 bases fit TRBD1. J lost 6 bases, V lost 4 bases, and 4 bases had no gene match. The germline V gene has CDR1 SGHDT and CDR2 YYEEEE. The CDR3 has 14 residues. The CDR3 bases are TGTGCCAGCAGCCTCGGGACAGTTAATTCACCCCTCCACTTT. Protein product: CASSLGTVNSPLHF.

In its sample, this clone was seen a few times. The chain joins TRBV6-1 to TRBJ2-7; TRBD1 matches at 9 bases. The trim removed 2 bases at V and 7 bases at J, leaving 6 bases unmatched. The CDR3 loop spans 14 amino acids. Germline CDR1 MNHNS, CDR2 SASEGT. The CDR3 nucleotides read TGTGCCAGCAGTGAACCCTACAGGGGGCGAGAGCAGTACTTC. Translation gives CASSEPYRGREQYF.

The chain carries TRBV7-2 and TRBJ1-3; 8 bases align to TRBD1. The V segment lost 1 base and the J segment 2 bases; nucleotides outside the gene matches: 7. Germline CDR1 reads SGHTA; CDR2 reads FQGNSA. The CDR3 covers 17 residues. Here the CDR3 DNA reads TGTGCCAGCAGCTTAGTTTCTAGGACAGGGACTGGAAACACCATATATTTT. This translates into CASSLVSRTGTGNTIYF.

The count of this clone is one. The chain carries TRBV20-1 and TRBJ2-1; D not resolved. The length of the CDR3 is 11 residues. Germline V gene data show CDR1 as DFQATT and CDR2 as SNEGSKA (reference sequence). V lost 6 bases and J lost 12, with 15 bases in between. CDR3 sequence (DNA): TGCAGTGCCCAGACCGCTGTGGGGCAGTTCTTC. Protein product: CSAQTAVGQFF.

The CDR3 DNA sequence: TGTGCCAGCAGTCGGGGGTCCTACAATGAGCAGTTCTTC. Translation: CASSRGSYNEQFF. The chain joins TRBV6-2 or TRBV6-3 to TRBJ2-1, with D possibly TRBD2 on 6 matching bases. From germline, CDR1 is MNHEY and CDR2 SVGEGT. V gave up 5 bases and J gave up 1 base, with 6 bases separating them. This CDR3 contains 13 residues.

The chain joins TRBV19 to TRBJ1-5; 8 nucleotides align to TRBD1. The CDR3 has 17 residues. The junction had 15 bases not matched to a gene; V was cut back by 7 bases and J by 4 bases. Looked up from germline, CDR1 is LNHDA and CDR2 is SQIVND (reference sequence). The CDR3 loop reads CASMWTGNSKRNQPQHF. CDR3 coding DNA: TGTGCCAGTATGTGGACAGGGAATTCAAAGAGGAATCAGCCCCAGCATTTT.

The chain recombines TRBV5-6 with TRBJ1-5; D uncertain. With 0 bases removed from V and 5 bases from J, the gap between germline ends came to 12 bases. The CDR3 runs 15 residues. Germline CDR1 reads SGHDT; CDR2 reads YYEEEE. CDR3 in DNA: TGTGCCAGCAGCTTGGCCGGCCAACTGCATCAGCCCCAGCATTTT. Translation gives CASSLAGQLHQPQHF.

The CDR3 DNA reads as TGTGCCATCGGGGGAGCGAAGGTTCCGGGACGAGAGACCCAGTACTTC. Encoded protein: CAIGGAKVPGRETQYF. The V and J genes are TRBV10-3 and TRBJ2-5; D may be TRBD1 or TRBD2 (5 bases each). V was cut by 8 bases and J by 4 bases, with 23 bases left in between. The CDR3 has 16 residues. In germline, CDR1 is ENHRY, CDR2 SYGVKD.

This sequence joins TRBV29-1 and TRBJ1-1; D gene uncertain. Trimming stripped 8 bases from V and 8 bases from J, with 15 bases between. Germline-derived CDR1 and CDR2 are SQVTM and ANQGSEA. This CDR3 spans 11 amino acids. CDR3: CSSREGGEAFF. The CDR3, as DNA: TGCAGCTCTCGAGAGGGTGGGGAAGCTTTCTTT.

CDR3 bases: TGTGCCAGCAGTATGGACAGCTACGAGCAGTACTTC. Protein product: CASSMDSYEQYF. V usage is TRBV7-9 and J usage is TRBJ2-7, with a possible D match to TRBD1 (6 bases). V was trimmed by 6 bases and J by 3 bases, leaving 9 bases between them. The germline CDR1 and CDR2 sequences are SEHNR and FQNEAQ (reference sequence). This CDR3 has 12 residues.

This chain uses TRBV7-2 with TRBJ2-1; TRBD2 matches 13 bases. V lost 3 bases, J lost 10 bases, and 6 bases stayed unmatched. This CDR3 is 15 amino acids long. Germline V gene sequence: CDR1 SGHTA, CDR2 FQGNSA. CDR3 loop: CASSFGLAGAGEQFF. The CDR3 nucleotides read TGTGCCAGCAGCTTCGGACTAGCGGGAGCGGGAGAGCAGTTCTTC.

The chain carries TRBV28 and TRBJ2-4, with 10 bases that match TRBD1. J gave up 3 bases and V 10 bases, and 9 bases lay outside the gene matches. This CDR3 has 15 amino acids. Germline loops: CDR1 MDHEN, CDR2 SYDVKM. The CDR3 DNA reads as TGTGCCACTCGCACCAGGGACAGGGGCAAAAACATTCAGTACTTC. This codes for CATRTRDRGKNIQYF.

The V call is TRBV7-3, the J call TRBJ2-1; TRBD1 matches 9 bases. Germline CDR1 and CDR2: SGHTA and FQGTGA. V shed 3 bases, J shed 3 bases, and the junction held 6 bases outside the gene matches. CDR3 length equals 16 residues. This CDR3 reads CASSFPGQGNYNEQFF. The CDR3 coding sequence is TGTGCCAGCAGCTTTCCTGGACAGGGGAACTACAATGAGCAGTTCTTC.

The gene calls are TRBV28 and TRBJ1-5; no firm D call. CDR1 is MDHEN, CDR2 SYDVKM, per germline. CDR3 length: 15 amino acids. V lost 2 bases and J 2 bases, leaving 10 bases between the germline ends. The CDR3 DNA reads as TGTGCCAGCAGTTTAGTGACCTGGCGCAATCAGCCCCAGCATTTT. Translation: CASSLVTWRNQPQHF.